Below, 22 T cell receptor beta chains from the same sample are listed, as sequenced in a study of beta chain features in type 1 diabetes. As every portion of the isolated RNA was reverse transcribed, the sequencing read expressed TCRB transcripts. Assay: immunoSEQ multiplex PCR; the TCRdb copy retains only in-frame clones and omits some. The sample has 350,000 or so clones; roughly a fifth are singletons. Material: naive CD4+ T cells from blood. Every receptor here comes from a woman aged 18-29 years in good health.

The rearrangement joins TRBV19 to TRBJ2-7, with a possible D match to TRBD2 (5 bases). With 1 base removed from V and 7 bases from J, the gap between germline ends came to 14 bases. Germline CDR1 reads LNHDA; CDR2 reads SQIVND (reference sequence). This CDR3 has 14 residues. The CDR3 DNA follows: TGTGCCAGTAGTATAGTGGGCCATCCGGGGGAGCAGTACTTC. Protein product: CASSIVGHPGEQYF.

The rearrangement uses TRBV19 and TRBJ1-3; 7 bases fit TRBD1. V lost 6 bases to trimming and J lost 3 bases; unmatched junction nucleotides: 5. From germline, CDR1 is LNHDA and CDR2 SQIVND (reference sequence). This CDR3 spans 14 amino acids. The CDR3 sequence: CASRVTGNGNTIYF. CDR3 nucleotides: TGTGCCAGTAGAGTGACAGGGAATGGAAACACCATATATTTT. Together with reference TRBV19 and TRBJ1-3, the CDR3 gives the full variable domain: DGGITQSPKYLFRKEGQNVTLSCEQNLNHDAMYWYRQDPGQGLRLIYYSQIVNDFQKGDIAEGYSVSREKKESFPLTVTSAQKNPTAFYLCASRVTGNGNTIYFGEGSWLTVV.

This chain uses TRBV10-3 with TRBJ2-4, with 8 nucleotides matching TRBD2. J was trimmed by 6 bases and V by 3 bases; bases with no gene match: 7. CDR3 size: 15 residues. Germline CDR1 ENHRY, CDR2 SYGVKD. The CDR3, as DNA: TGTGCCATCAGTGATCGGGAGGGCCTTAGAAACATTCAGTACTTC. Protein: CAISDREGLRNIQYF.

The chain recombines TRBV2 with TRBJ1-6, with D uncertain. Germline lookup yields CDR1 SNHLY and CDR2 FYNNEI. V lost 8 bases and J lost 13, with 21 bases in between. The CDR3 length is 14 residues. This chain's CDR3 is CASSDTGRSTPLHF. In DNA, the CDR3 is TGTGCCAGCTCTGACACCGGGAGGTCAACCCCCCTCCACTTT.

The rearrangement uses TRBV28 and TRBJ1-5; D is possibly TRBD1 (6 bases). The CDR3 runs 13 residues. V dropped 7 bases and J dropped 3 bases, with 10 bases sitting between them. CDR1 and CDR2 from the germline V gene are MDHEN and SYDVKM. The DNA of the CDR3 is TGTGCCAGCAATGGGGACAACAATCAGCCCCAGCATTTT. Residues: CASNGDNNQPQHF. The full variable domain, completed using reference TRBV28 and TRBJ1-5, is DVKVTQSSRYLVKRTGEKVFLECVQDMDHENMFWYRQDPGLGLRLIYFSYDVKMKEKGDIPEGYSVSREKKERFSLILESASTNQTSMYLCASNGDNNQPQHFGDGTRLSIL.

This chain links TRBV4-1 with TRBJ2-3; 8 positions agree with TRBD2. Looked up from germline, CDR1 is MGHRA and CDR2 is YSYEKL. V was pared by 4 bases and J by 4 bases, with 4 bases of the junction left unmatched. The CDR3 consists of 14 residues. The CDR3 DNA is TGCGCCAGCAGCCCGGGAGGGAGGGCAGATACGCAGTATTTT. Protein: CASSPGGRADTQYF.

In this sample, this clone turned up a few times. J is TRBJ2-2 and V is TRBV4-2; 12 nucleotides align to TRBD2. V shed 4 bases, J shed 0 bases, and the junction held 3 bases outside the gene matches. The CDR3 extends over 17 amino acids. The germline V gene encodes CDR1 LGHNA and CDR2 YNFKEQ. DNA for the CDR3: TGTGCCAGCAGCCTACGGACTAGCGGGACGAACACCGGGGAGCTGTTTTTT. Its translation is CASSLRTSGTNTGELFF.

CDR3 residues: CASSSRTGSGIQYF. CDR3 bases: TGTGCCAGCAGCTCCCGGACAGGCTCTGGCATTCAGTACTTC. The rearrangement links TRBV13 to TRBJ2-4; 7 bases map to TRBD1. The CDR3 totals 14 residues. Per germline, CDR1 PRHDT and CDR2 FYEKMQ (reference sequence). J gave up 9 bases and V 4 bases, and 9 bases lay outside the gene matches.

The rearrangement uses TRBV28 and TRBJ1-1, with 8 bases lining up with TRBD1. This CDR3 is built from 13 residues. The J segment lost 5 bases and the V segment lost 6 bases, leaving 5 bases of the junction unmatched. Germline CDR1 reads MDHEN; CDR2 reads SYDVKM. The DNA of the CDR3 is TGTGCCAGCAGGCAGGGGGCGCGTACTGAAGCTTTCTTT. It encodes CASRQGARTEAFF.

The rearrangement joins TRBV7-9 to TRBJ1-2, with D perhaps matching TRBD1 (6 bases). V lost 4 bases to trimming and J lost 4 bases, with 10 bases between them. The germline V gene has CDR1 SEHNR and CDR2 FQNEAQ (reference sequence). This CDR3 spans 13 amino acids. CDR3 nucleotides: TGTGCCAGCAGCTCAACAGGGATCTATGGCTACACCTTC. It specifies CASSSTGIYGYTF.

This clone was counted only a few times. The V and J genes are TRBV6-5 and TRBJ1-3, with a weak D call TRBD1 (6 bases). Germline lookup yields CDR1 MNHEY and CDR2 SVGAGI. V was clipped by 5 bases and J by 0 bases, with 11 bases between them. The CDR3 is 15 amino acids. The CDR3 here is CASSPDRRSGNTIYF. As DNA, the CDR3 is TGTGCCAGCAGTCCTGACAGGCGCTCTGGAAACACCATATATTTT.

Only a few counts were recorded for this clone. The chain combines TRBV5-4 with TRBJ2-2, with D maybe TRBD2 (7 bases). The CDR3 consists of 18 residues. Between the trimmed V and J ends, which lost 0 bases and 6 bases, there was a span of 21 bases. Germline V gene data show CDR1 as SGHNT and CDR2 as YYREEE (reference sequence). Written as DNA, the CDR3 is TGTGCCAGCAGCTTGGGTAGCCGGGGGGCGCCCCGCGCCGGGGAGCTGTTTTTT. Translating it yields CASSLGSRGAPRAGELFF.

This clone has only a few counts. This chain joins TRBV18 and TRBJ2-1; D not certain. Germline loops: CDR1 KGHSH, CDR2 LQKENI. V lost 4 bases, J lost 6 bases, and 10 bases lay in between. There are 13 residues in the CDR3. The chain's CDR3 is CASSRGVGNEQFF. For the CDR3, the DNA is TGTGCCAGCTCACGCGGTGTTGGCAATGAGCAGTTCTTC.

This clone has a handful of counts. The CDR3 here is CASSQADRGEQYF. Written as DNA, the CDR3 is TGTGCCAGCAGCCAAGCCGATAGGGGCGAGCAGTACTTC. The rearrangement uses TRBV4-2 and TRBJ2-7, with a weak D call TRBD1 (5 bases). The CDR3 is made up of 13 amino acids. Per germline, CDR1 LGHNA and CDR2 YNFKEQ. Trimming cost V 1 base and J 6 bases, with 10 bases left between them.

The chain is built from TRBV19 and TRBJ1-2; 10 bases map to TRBD1. Germline values: CDR1 LNHDA, CDR2 SQIVND (reference sequence). J lost 7 bases, V lost 4 bases, and 3 bases had no gene match. There are 13 residues in the CDR3. The chain's CDR3 is CASSNRQGAGYTF. The CDR3 nucleotides read TGTGCCAGTAGTAACAGACAGGGGGCTGGCTACACCTTC.

V and J are TRBV29-1 and TRBJ1-1, with D possibly being TRBD1 (5 bases). This CDR3 spans 13 amino acids. CDR1 is SQVTM, CDR2 ANQGSEA, per germline. V shed 6 bases and J shed 0 bases, with 11 bases lying between them. The DNA for the CDR3 is TGCAGCGTGAACAGGATAATGAACACTGAAGCTTTCTTT. This encodes CSVNRIMNTEAFF.

This clone was seen more than once but under ten times. This chain joins TRBV7-2 and TRBJ2-7; 10 bases agree with TRBD1. CDR3 length: 14 residues. Germline CDR1 reads SGHTA; CDR2 reads FQGNSA. V lost 6 bases and J lost 4; bases outside the gene matches: 6. CDR3 amino acids: CASSSGQGWYEQYF. The DNA for the CDR3 is TGTGCCAGCAGTTCGGGACAGGGGTGGTACGAGCAGTACTTC.

The chain uses TRBV7-2 and TRBJ1-1; D not certain. This CDR3 has 13 residues. Trimming left V 3 bases short and J 3 bases short, with 8 bases between. Germline V gene sequence: CDR1 SGHTA, CDR2 FQGNSA. The CDR3 spells CASSFQRDTEAFF. The DNA for the CDR3 is TGTGCCAGCAGCTTTCAACGGGACACTGAAGCTTTCTTT.

This clone was found a few times. The V call is TRBV20-1, the J call TRBJ1-2; 7 positions agree with TRBD1. The CDR3 loop spans 11 amino acids. Germline CDR1 reads DFQATT; CDR2 reads SNEGSKA (reference sequence). V was clipped by 8 bases and J by 3 bases; unmatched bases: 3. This CDR3 reads CSSGQDYGYTF. CDR3 nucleotides: TGCAGTTCAGGACAGGACTATGGCTACACCTTC.

V gene TRBV5-1 combines with J gene TRBJ1-2; 9 nucleotides align to TRBD1. V gave up 1 base and J gave up 7 bases; unmatched junction bases: 14. Germline V gene data show CDR1 as SGHRS and CDR2 as YFSETQ. This CDR3 region has 17 residues. The CDR3 loop is CASSLKTLGQGNVGYTF. As DNA, the CDR3 is TGCGCCAGCAGCTTGAAAACCCTGGGACAGGGTAACGTTGGCTACACCTTC.

This clone has just a few counts. The chain employs TRBV4-2 and TRBJ1-1; D possibly corresponds to TRBD1 (6 bases). Germline values: CDR1 LGHNA, CDR2 YNFKEQ. CDR3 length: 15 residues. Deletions cut 0 bases from V and 1 base from J, with 9 bases between. CDR3 DNA sequence: TGTGCCAGCAGCCAAGAAGGGGGTTGGAACACTGAAGCTTTCTTT. As protein: CASSQEGGWNTEAFF.

V usage is TRBV11-3 and J usage is TRBJ2-1; D not resolved. The V gene's germline CDR1 is SGHNT and CDR2 YENEEA. The CDR3 is 13 residues long. Trimming removed 6 bases from V and 6 bases from J, with 12 bases in between. The CDR3 here is CASSKARINEQFF. The CDR3 DNA follows: TGTGCCAGCAGTAAAGCACGTATCAATGAGCAGTTCTTC.